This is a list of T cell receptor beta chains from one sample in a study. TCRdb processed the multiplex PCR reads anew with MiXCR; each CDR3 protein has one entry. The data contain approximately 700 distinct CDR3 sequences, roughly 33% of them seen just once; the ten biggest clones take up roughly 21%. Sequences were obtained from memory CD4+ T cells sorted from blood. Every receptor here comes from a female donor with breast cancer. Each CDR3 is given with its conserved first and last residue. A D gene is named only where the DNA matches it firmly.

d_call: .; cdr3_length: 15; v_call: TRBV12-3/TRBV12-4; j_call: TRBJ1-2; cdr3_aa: CASSMELVANYGYTF
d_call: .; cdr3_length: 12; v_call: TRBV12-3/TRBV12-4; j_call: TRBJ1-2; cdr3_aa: CASSSGVMAYTF
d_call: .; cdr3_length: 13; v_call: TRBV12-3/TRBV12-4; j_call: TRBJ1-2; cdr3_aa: CASSLEGLDGYTF
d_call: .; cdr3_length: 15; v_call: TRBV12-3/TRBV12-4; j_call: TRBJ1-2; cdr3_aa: CASSLGAGRDYGYTF
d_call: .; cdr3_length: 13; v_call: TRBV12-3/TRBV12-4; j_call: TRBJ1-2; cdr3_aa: CASSGTYRYGYTF
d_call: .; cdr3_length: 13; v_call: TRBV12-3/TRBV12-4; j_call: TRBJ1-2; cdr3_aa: CASSLQVASSPDF
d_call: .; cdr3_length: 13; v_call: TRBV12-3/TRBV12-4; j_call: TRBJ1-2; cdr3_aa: CASSPHDTYGYTF
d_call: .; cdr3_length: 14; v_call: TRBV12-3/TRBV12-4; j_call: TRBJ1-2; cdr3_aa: CASSFYREGHGYTF
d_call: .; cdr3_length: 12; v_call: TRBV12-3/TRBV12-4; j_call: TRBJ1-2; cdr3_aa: CASSVQNYGYTF
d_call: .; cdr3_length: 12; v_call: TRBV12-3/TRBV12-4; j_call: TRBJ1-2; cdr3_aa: CASSFTAYGYTF
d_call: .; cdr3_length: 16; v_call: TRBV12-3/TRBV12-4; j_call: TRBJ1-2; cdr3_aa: CASSLGGRQPNYGYTF
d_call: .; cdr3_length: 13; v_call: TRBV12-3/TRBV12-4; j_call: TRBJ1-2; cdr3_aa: CASSSQVVYGYTF
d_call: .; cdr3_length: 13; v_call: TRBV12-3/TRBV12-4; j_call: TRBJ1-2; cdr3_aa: CASSLGANYGYTF
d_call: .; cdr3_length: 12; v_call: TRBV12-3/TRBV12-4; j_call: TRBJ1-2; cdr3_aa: CASSCDRDGYTF
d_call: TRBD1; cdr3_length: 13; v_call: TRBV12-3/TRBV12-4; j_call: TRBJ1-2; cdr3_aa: CASNSGQVYGYTF
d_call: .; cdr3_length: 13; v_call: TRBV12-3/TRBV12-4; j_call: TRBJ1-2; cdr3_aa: CASKRDGSFGYTF
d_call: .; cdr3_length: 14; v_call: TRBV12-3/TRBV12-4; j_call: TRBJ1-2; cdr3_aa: CASSQGELVGGYTF
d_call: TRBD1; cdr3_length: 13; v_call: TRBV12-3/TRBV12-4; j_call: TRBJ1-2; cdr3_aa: CASSSTGAYGYTF
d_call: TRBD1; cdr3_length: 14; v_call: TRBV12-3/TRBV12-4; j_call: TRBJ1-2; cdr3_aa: CASSPLQGNYGYTF
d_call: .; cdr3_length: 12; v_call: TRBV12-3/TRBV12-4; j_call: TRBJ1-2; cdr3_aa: CASSLGTDGYTF
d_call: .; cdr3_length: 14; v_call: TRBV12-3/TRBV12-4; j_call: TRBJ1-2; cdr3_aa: CASSPSGRNYGYTF
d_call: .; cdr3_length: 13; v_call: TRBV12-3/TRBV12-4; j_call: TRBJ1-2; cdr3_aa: CASSLHGRDGYTF
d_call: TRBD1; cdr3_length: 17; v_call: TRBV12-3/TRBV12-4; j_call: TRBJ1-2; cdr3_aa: CASSRGGRRQGFYGYTF
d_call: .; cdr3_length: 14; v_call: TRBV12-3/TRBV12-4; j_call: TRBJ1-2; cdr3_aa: CASSRDTRNYGYTF
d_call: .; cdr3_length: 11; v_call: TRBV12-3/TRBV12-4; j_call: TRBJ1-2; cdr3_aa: CASRRGYGYTF
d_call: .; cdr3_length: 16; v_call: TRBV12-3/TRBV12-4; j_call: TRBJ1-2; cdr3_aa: CASSPSRRVMNYGYTF
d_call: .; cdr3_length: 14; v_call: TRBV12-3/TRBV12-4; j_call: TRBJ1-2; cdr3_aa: CASSLAAQKGGYTF
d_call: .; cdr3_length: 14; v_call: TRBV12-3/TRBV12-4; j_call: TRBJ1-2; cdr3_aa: CASSSSGANYGYTF
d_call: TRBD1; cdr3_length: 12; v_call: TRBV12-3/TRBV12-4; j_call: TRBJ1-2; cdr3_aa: CASWGQIYGYTF
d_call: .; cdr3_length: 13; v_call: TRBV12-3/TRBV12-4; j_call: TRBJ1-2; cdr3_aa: CASSPRVNYGYTF
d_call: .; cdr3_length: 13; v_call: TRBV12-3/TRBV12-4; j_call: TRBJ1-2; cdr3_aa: CASSLEQTYGYTF
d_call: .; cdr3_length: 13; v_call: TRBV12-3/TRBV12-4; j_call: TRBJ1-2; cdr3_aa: CASSLRGPRGYTF
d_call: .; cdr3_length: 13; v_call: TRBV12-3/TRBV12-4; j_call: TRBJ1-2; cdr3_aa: CASSLRQVRGYTF
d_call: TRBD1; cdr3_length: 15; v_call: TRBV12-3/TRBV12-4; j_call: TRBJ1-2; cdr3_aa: CASSVGRQGNYGYTF
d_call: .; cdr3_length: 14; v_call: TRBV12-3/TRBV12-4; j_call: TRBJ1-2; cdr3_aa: CASSLQGEGYGYTF
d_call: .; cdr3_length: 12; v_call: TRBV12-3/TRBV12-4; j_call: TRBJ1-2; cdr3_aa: CASSIAGEGYTF
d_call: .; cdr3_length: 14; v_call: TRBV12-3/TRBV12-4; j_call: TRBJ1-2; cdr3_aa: CASSLTDRPYGYTF
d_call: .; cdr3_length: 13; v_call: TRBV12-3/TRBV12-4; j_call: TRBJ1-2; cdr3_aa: CASSFATVVGYTF
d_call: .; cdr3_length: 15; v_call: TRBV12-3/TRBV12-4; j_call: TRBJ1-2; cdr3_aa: CASTPTGRPALGYTF
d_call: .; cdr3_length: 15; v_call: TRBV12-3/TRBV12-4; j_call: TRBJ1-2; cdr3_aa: CASSATIQGTDGYTF
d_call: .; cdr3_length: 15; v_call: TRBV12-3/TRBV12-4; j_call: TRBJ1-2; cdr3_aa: CASSLLNTARYGYTF
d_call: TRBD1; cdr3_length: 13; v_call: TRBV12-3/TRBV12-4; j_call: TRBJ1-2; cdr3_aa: CASRRQGSSGYTF
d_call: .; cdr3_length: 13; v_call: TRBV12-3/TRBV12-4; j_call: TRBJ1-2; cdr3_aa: CASSLEANYGYTF
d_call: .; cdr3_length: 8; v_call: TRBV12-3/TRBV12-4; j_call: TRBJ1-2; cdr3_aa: CASNGYTF
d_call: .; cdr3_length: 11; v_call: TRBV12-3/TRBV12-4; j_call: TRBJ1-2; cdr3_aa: CASSLGRLYTF
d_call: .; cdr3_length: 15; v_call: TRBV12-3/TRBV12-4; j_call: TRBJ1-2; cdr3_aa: CASKAKGTTNYGYTF
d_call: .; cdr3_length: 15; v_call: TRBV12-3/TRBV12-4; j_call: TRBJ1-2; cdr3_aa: CASSSRSRGVYGYTF
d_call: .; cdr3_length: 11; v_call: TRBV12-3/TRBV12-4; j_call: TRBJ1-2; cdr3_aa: CASSSGEGYTF
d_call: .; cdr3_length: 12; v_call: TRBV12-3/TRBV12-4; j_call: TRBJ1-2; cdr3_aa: CASSPGVYGYTF
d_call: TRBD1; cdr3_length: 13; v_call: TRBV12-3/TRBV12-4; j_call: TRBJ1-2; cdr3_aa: CASSSTGDYGYTF